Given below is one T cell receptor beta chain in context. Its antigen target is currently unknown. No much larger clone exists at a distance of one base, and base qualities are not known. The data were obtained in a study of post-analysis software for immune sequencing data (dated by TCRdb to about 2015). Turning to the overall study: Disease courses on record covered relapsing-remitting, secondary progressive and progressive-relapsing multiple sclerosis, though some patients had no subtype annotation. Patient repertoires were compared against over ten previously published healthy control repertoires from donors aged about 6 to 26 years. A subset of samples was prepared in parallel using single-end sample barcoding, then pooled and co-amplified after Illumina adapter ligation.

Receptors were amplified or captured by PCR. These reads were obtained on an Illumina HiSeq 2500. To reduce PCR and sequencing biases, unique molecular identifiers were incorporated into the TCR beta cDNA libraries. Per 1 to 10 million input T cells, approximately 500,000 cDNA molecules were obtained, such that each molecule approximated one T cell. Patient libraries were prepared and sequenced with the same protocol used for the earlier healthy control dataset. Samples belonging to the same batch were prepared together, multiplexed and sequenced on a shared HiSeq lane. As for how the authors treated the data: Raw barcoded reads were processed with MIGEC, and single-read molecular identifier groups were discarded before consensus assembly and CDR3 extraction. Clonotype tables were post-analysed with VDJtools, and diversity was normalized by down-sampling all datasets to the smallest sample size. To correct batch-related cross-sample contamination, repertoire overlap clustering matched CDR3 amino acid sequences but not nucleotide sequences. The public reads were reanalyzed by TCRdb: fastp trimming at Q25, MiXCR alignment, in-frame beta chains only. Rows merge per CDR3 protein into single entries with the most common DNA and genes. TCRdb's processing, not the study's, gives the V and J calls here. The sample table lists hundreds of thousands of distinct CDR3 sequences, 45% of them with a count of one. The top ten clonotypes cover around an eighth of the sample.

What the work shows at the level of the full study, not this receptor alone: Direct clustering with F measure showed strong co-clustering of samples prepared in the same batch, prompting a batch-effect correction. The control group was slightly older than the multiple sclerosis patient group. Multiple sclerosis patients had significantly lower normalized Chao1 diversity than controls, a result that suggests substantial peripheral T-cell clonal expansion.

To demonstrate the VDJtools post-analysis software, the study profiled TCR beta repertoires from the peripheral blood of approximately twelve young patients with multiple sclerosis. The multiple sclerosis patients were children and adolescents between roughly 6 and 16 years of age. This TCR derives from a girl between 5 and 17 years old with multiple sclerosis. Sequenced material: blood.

In nucleotide form, the sequence is TGCAGCGTTCGGGGGGTCGACAATGAGCAGTTCTTC. Its protein reads: CSVRGVDNEQFF. Recombination connected TRBV29-1 to TRBJ2-1; 7 central bases correspond to TRBD2. In the germline V gene, CDR1 corresponds to SQVTM and CDR2 to ANQGSEA. Clipping removes 5 bases from V and 5 bases from J, with 3 as the unmatched junction base count. From the cysteine up to the phenylalanine, the CDR3 has a length of 12 residues. Only CDR3 DNA is held: 36 bases, read in frame from base 1.